This T cell receptor (beta chain) was found in a study of blood T cell repertoires in COVID-19. Study overall: Acute and convalescent COVID-19 specimens originated in the United States, Italy and Spain.

Per the original data handling: The assay estimated nucleated cells by amplifying reference gene primers. Repertoires were generated with immunoSEQ multiplex PCR, while TCRdb's copy carries only in-frame clones and drops some. D and trimming come from the DNA, and the V and J calls and clone size come from that table. The data contain about 140,000 clones, about 85% of them singletons. Recruited during active infection, patients (from Seattle) were subsequently followed longitudinally. The CDR3 length is 15 residues. Germline CDR1 reads SGHRS; CDR2 reads YFSETQ. The ends were cut back, 2 bases at V and 6 bases at J, with 15 bases in the middle.

The J gene is TRBJ2-1, the V gene TRBV5-1; tentatively, D is TRBD2 (6 bases). This receptor was obtained from a human donor with COVID-19, enrolled during active disease. The donor label of this sample is uncertain. Sequences were obtained from peripheral blood. CDR3 in DNA: TGCGCCAGCAGCTTAGGAGGGAGTCAGTTCAATGAGCAGTTCTTC. Encoded protein: CASSLGGSQFNEQFF. The full variable domain, in which reference TRBV5-1 and TRBJ2-1 provide the parts outside the CDR3, is KAGVTQTPRYLIKTRGQQVTLSCSPISGHRSVSWYQQTPGQGLQFLFEYFSETQRNKGNFPGRFSGRQFSNSRSEMNVSTLELGDSALYLCASSLGGSQFNEQFFGPGTRLTVL.